The 21 T cell receptor beta chains given below trace back to one sample, sequenced in a study of blood T cell repertoires in COVID-19 (dated by TCRdb to 2018 to 2021). The library was generated by the immunoSEQ multiplex PCR assay. The table was pulled from immuneACCESS by TCRdb, which kept in-frame rearrangements only. Such tables lose some clones; where checked, under half of the loss comes from unresolved V genes, and the rest has no known cause. The sample profile shows around 440,000 clones; about 91% of them were found once. The ten most abundant clones make up 10% to 15% of the sample. Source material: peripheral blood. These receptors all come from a woman in her 50s with COVID-19, enrolled during active disease.

This chain connects TRBV19 to TRBJ1-3; the D gene is possibly TRBD1 (6 bases). Germline V gene data show CDR1 as LNHDA and CDR2 as SQIVND (reference sequence). V was shortened by 4 bases and J by 8 bases, with 15 bases between the two germline ends. CDR3 length: 14 amino acids. The chain's CDR3 is CASSSSRGGHTIYF. CDR3 in DNA: TGTGCCAGTAGTAGCTCTCGGGGGGGCCACACCATATATTTT.

This chain joins TRBV27 and TRBJ1-1; D call uncertain. The length of the CDR3 is 13 residues. Germline V CDR1 and CDR2: MNHEY, SMNVEV (reference sequence). V was pared by 7 bases and J by 3 bases, with 12 bases between. The CDR3 sequence is CASKPYLDTEAFF. DNA of the CDR3: TGTGCCAGCAAACCCTATTTGGACACTGAAGCTTTCTTT.

V and J are TRBV6-5 and TRBJ1-2, with D possibly TRBD1 on 5 matching bases. Germline CDR1 MNHEY, CDR2 SVGAGI. The CDR3 totals 15 residues. V lost 2 bases to trimming and J lost 8 bases, with 18 bases between them. CDR3 sequence: CASSYPRGMGIGYTF. The CDR3 DNA is TGTGCCAGCAGTTACCCTCGGGGGATGGGGATCGGCTACACCTTC.

V is TRBV19 and J is TRBJ2-7; TRBD1 matches 9 bases. V was pared by 4 bases and J by 5 bases, with 9 bases of the junction left unmatched. Germline CDR1 and CDR2: LNHDA and SQIVND (reference sequence). The CDR3 is 15 amino acids. Here the CDR3 reads CASSKNRDRADEQYF. Written as DNA, the CDR3 is TGTGCCAGTAGTAAAAACCGGGACAGGGCGGACGAGCAGTACTTC.

This chain connects TRBV28 to TRBJ1-4; perhaps TRBD1 as D (6 bases). Trimming removed 3 bases from V and 10 bases from J, with 18 bases in between. Germline CDR1 and CDR2: MDHEN and SYDVKM. The CDR3 spans 15 residues. The CDR3 bases are TGTGCCAGCAGTTTGTCTATGAGGGGGGAGGGAAAACTGTTTTTT. Translation: CASSLSMRGEGKLFF.

This chain joins TRBV5-5 and TRBJ1-1; no clear D. Trimming removed 2 bases at V and 1 base at J, with 6 bases between. Germline CDR1 SGHKS, CDR2 YYEKEE (reference sequence). The CDR3 totals 13 residues. CDR3 nucleotide sequence: TGTGCCAGCAGCTTAAACACGAACACTGAAGCTTTCTTT. Its translation is CASSLNTNTEAFF.

V and J are TRBV30 and TRBJ1-1; TRBD1 matches at 7 bases. Germline CDR1 GTSNPN, CDR2 SVGIG (reference sequence). The CDR3 is 13 residues long. Trimming cost V 6 bases and J 2 bases; bases outside gene matches: 6. Here the CDR3 DNA reads TGTGCCTGTTCACAGGGGAGTAACACTGAAGCTTTCTTT. Translation: CACSQGSNTEAFF.

This chain uses TRBV19 with TRBJ2-2; 13 bases agree with TRBD2. The germline V gene has CDR1 LNHDA and CDR2 SQIVND (reference sequence). This CDR3 has 18 amino acids. J gave up 4 bases and V 5 bases, and 10 bases lay outside the gene matches. CDR3 sequence: CASSLLRLAGGRTGELFF. The DNA of the CDR3 is TGTGCCAGTAGTCTCCTAAGACTAGCGGGGGGCCGCACCGGGGAGCTGTTTTTT.

The rearrangement uses TRBV5-1 and TRBJ1-1; 8 positions agree with TRBD1. The V gene's germline CDR1 is SGHRS and CDR2 YFSETQ. Trimming at V came to 3 bases and at J to 4 bases, leaving 5 bases not matched to a gene. This CDR3 spans 14 amino acids. The CDR3 bases are TGCGCCAGCAGCTATACAGGGGGTGCCACTGAAGCTTTCTTT. Translated, it gives CASSYTGGATEAFF.

The chain links TRBV2 to TRBJ1-3; TRBD1 might be the D (5 bases). With 4 bases removed from V and 2 bases from J, the gap between germline ends came to 6 bases. Looked up from germline, CDR1 is SNHLY and CDR2 is FYNNEI. The CDR3 extends over 13 amino acids. Here the CDR3 DNA reads TGTGCCAGCAGTGCCAGGGCTGGAAACACCATATATTTT. Its translation: CASSARAGNTIYF. Looking up the rest from reference TRBV2 and TRBJ1-3 gives the full variable domain: EPEVTQTPSHQVTQMGQEVILRCVPISNHLYFYWYRQILGQKVEFLVSFYNNEISEKSEIFDDQFSVERPDGSNFTLKIRSTKLEDSAMYFCASSARAGNTIYFGEGSWLTVV.

The chain couples TRBV6-5 to TRBJ1-2; no clear D. This CDR3 has 12 residues. The V end lost 1 base, the J end lost 6 bases, and 6 bases lay between the germline ends. Germline assignment: CDR1 MNHEY and CDR2 SVGAGI. DNA of the CDR3: TGTGCCAGCAGTTACTTCGGGGATGGCTACACCTTC. Residues: CASSYFGDGYTF.

The chain combines TRBV11-2 with TRBJ1-5; the match to TRBD1 covers 9 bases. The trim removed 5 bases at V and 5 bases at J, leaving 4 bases unmatched. The CDR3 is 14 amino acids. The V gene's germline CDR1 is SGHAT and CDR2 FQNNGV. The CDR3 DNA is TGTGCCAGCAGCCAACAGGGGGCCGATCAGCCCCAGCATTTT. Residues: CASSQQGADQPQHF.

This sequence joins TRBV7-2 and TRBJ2-2; D not certain. Per germline, CDR1 SGHTA and CDR2 FQGNSA. Trimming left V 2 bases short and J 8 bases short, with 9 bases between. This CDR3 comprises 13 residues. The CDR3 loop reads CASSLSFSGELFF. DNA of the CDR3: TGTGCCAGCAGCTTATCTTTCTCGGGGGAGCTGTTTTTT.

The rearrangement links TRBV28 to TRBJ2-2; D gene uncertain. CDR3 length: 15 residues. Trimming cost V 3 bases and J 4 bases, with 12 bases left between them. In germline, CDR1 is MDHEN, CDR2 SYDVKM. CDR3 residues: CASSLAGDRTGELFF. The CDR3 DNA follows: TGTGCCAGCAGTTTGGCTGGTGATCGCACCGGGGAGCTGTTTTTT.

The chain uses TRBV6-1 and TRBJ1-2, with 8 bases matching TRBD1. The CDR3 totals 15 residues. Germline lookup yields CDR1 MNHNS and CDR2 SASEGT. Trimming cost V 1 base and J 5 bases; bases outside gene matches: 6. In nucleotides, the CDR3 is TGTGCCAGCAGTGAAGGGACAGGGTCTAGATATGGCTACACCTTC. This gives the protein CASSEGTGSRYGYTF.

The chain joins TRBV15 to TRBJ1-4; tentatively, D is TRBD1 (5 bases). V lost 5 bases and J lost 6, with 13 bases in between. This CDR3 region has 14 residues. From germline, CDR1 is LNHNV and CDR2 YYDKDF (reference sequence). The CDR3 region has the DNA TGTGCCACCAGCCCCGGGACTTCTGATGAAAAACTGTTTTTT. It encodes CATSPGTSDEKLFF.

This sequence joins TRBV19 and TRBJ1-3, with 8 nucleotides matching TRBD1. Trimming took 10 bases from V and 0 from J; bases not matched to a gene: 8. Germline V gene data show CDR1 as LNHDA and CDR2 as SQIVND (reference sequence). This CDR3 spans 15 amino acids. This chain's CDR3 is CATRGQHRSGNTIYF. The CDR3, as DNA: TGTGCCACCAGGGGGCAGCATCGCTCTGGAAACACCATATATTTT.

This chain links TRBV10-2 with TRBJ1-4, with D maybe TRBD1 (5 bases). V dropped 5 bases and J dropped 5 bases, with 12 bases sitting between them. CDR1 is WSHSY and CDR2 is SAAADI in the germline V gene. The CDR3 loop spans 14 amino acids. The CDR3 DNA sequence: TGCGCCAGCAGTCTACAGGCTTGGAATGAAAAACTGTTTTTT. This gives the protein CASSLQAWNEKLFF.

The V and J genes are TRBV20-1 and TRBJ2-3, with unresolved D. This CDR3 spans 11 amino acids. The V end was cut by 1 base, the J end by 6 bases, with 5 bases between. In germline, CDR1 is DFQATT, CDR2 SNEGSKA (reference sequence). The CDR3 loop reads CSARAGDTQYF. The DNA of the CDR3 is TGCAGTGCTAGAGCCGGGGATACGCAGTATTTT.

This rearrangement joins TRBV19 to TRBJ2-1; D unresolved. Trimming cost V 4 bases and J 4 bases, with 2 bases left between them. The CDR3 is made up of 11 amino acids. Germline values: CDR1 LNHDA, CDR2 SQIVND (reference sequence). CDR3 loop: CASSTYNEQFF. The DNA for the CDR3 is TGTGCCAGTAGTACTTACAATGAGCAGTTCTTC.

The chain joins TRBV29-1 to TRBJ1-1; no definite D call. V was trimmed by 4 bases and J by 3 bases, leaving 12 bases between them. Germline loops: CDR1 SQVTM, CDR2 ANQGSEA. CDR3 length: 13 amino acids. This CDR3 is CSVASSPDTEAFF. CDR3 bases: TGCAGCGTTGCATCCTCTCCGGACACTGAAGCTTTCTTT.